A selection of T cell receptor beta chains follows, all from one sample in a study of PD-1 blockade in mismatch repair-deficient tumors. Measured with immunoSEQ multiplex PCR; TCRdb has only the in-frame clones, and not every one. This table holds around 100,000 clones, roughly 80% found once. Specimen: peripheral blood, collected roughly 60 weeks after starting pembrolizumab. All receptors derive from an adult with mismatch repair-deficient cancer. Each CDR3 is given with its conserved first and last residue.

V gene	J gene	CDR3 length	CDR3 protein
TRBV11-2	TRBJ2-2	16	CASTFSGYANTGELFF
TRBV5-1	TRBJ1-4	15	CASSSLQGTNEKLFF
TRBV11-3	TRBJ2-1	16	CASSLSGLSSYNEQFF
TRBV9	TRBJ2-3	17	CASSVSLSFSNTDTQYF
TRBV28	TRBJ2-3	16	CASTSWTGVGTDTQYF
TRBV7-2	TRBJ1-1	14	CASSLYGSDTEAFF
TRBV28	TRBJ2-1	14	CASSLAGGRNEQFF
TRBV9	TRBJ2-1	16	CASSVEEREGYNEQFF
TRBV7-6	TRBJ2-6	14	CASSRDSGANVLTF
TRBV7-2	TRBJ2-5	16	CASSLNGGRYQETQYF
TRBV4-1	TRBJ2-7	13	CASSQQLAGEQYF
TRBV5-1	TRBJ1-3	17	CASSSRLRGVSGNTIYF
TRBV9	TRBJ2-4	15	CASSTTGTAVNIQYF
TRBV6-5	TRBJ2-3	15	CASSKGQGSTDTQYF
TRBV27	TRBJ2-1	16	CASFLLEREWCNEQFF
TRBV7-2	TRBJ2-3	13	CASSLTSWDTQYF
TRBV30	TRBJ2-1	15	CAWSRGTNSYNEQFF
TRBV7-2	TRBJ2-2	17	CASSFPPGGRNTGELFF
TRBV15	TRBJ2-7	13	CATSRDISYEQYF
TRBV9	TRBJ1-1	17	CASSVGEGWQLNTEAFF
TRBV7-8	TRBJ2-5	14	CASSLDLDVETQYF
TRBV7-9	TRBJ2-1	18	CASSSTGTGQGAYNEQFF
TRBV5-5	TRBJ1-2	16	CASSAGQRVTTYGYTF
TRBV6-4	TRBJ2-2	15	CASSASGANTGELFF
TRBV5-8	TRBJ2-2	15	CASRRETSGTGELFF
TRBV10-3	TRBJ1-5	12	CAISEEHQPQHF
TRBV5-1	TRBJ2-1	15	CASSLDRVVYNEQFF
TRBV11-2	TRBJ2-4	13	CASTPGSKNIQYF
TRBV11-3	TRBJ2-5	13	CASSSPSEETQYF